These 30 T cell receptor beta chains were sequenced from one sample in a study of cytomegalovirus exposure and HLA in healthy donors. Sequencing was performed with immunoSEQ multiplex PCR; in TCRdb, only in-frame clones are kept and a portion is missing. The repertoire holds 55,000 to 75,000 clones, with 95% as singletons. The sequenced material came from PBMCs. These receptors all come from a woman aged 18-35 years in good health and CMV-seropositive.

The chain recombines TRBV4-2 with TRBJ1-3; 10 bases are shared with TRBD1. CDR1 is LGHNA, CDR2 YNFKEQ, per germline. The CDR3 has 17 amino acids. V dropped 1 base and J dropped 0; count of bases not matched to a gene: 3. CDR3 DNA: TGTGCCAGCAGCCAAGCCGGGACAGGGGTCTCTGGAAACACCATATATTTT. Encoded protein: CASSQAGTGVSGNTIYF.

The chain has TRBV10-3 and TRBJ2-1; 9 nucleotides match TRBD2. Germline V gene data show CDR1 as ENHRY and CDR2 as SYGVKD. The CDR3 sequence is 17 residues long. The V segment lost 0 bases and the J segment 6 bases; nucleotides outside the gene matches: 9. This CDR3 reads CAISESRRAGGSNEQFF. The CDR3 bases are TGTGCCATCAGTGAGTCCCGCCGCGCGGGAGGGTCCAATGAGCAGTTCTTC.

The chain employs TRBV2 and TRBJ2-3; a possible D gene is TRBD1 (6 bases). The V gene's germline CDR1 is SNHLY and CDR2 FYNNEI. Trimming removed 4 bases at V and 2 bases at J, with 10 bases between. This CDR3 contains 14 residues. The CDR3 DNA reads TGTGCCAGCAGTGTAGGGGGAGCCACAGATACGCAGTATTTT. This encodes CASSVGGATDTQYF.

The chain combines TRBV6-5 with TRBJ1-4; D ambiguous. The CDR3 totals 16 residues. Germline values: CDR1 MNHEY, CDR2 SVGAGI. V was cut by 0 bases and J by 8 bases, with 16 bases left in between. The CDR3 sequence: CASSYSVGPGGEKLFF. CDR3 sequence (DNA): TGTGCCAGCAGTTACTCGGTGGGTCCCGGAGGGGAAAAACTGTTTTTT.

The chain carries TRBV6-6 and TRBJ2-5, with TRBD1 as a possible D gene (6 bases). Trimming pared 9 bases from V and 4 bases from J, leaving 21 bases between. CDR1 is MNHNY and CDR2 is SVGAGI in the germline V gene (reference sequence). The CDR3 contains 15 residues. The CDR3 here is CASIRGSRMRETQYF. The DNA of the CDR3 is TGTGCCAGTATAAGGGGGTCTAGGATGAGAGAGACCCAGTACTTC.

The V and J genes are TRBV5-1 and TRBJ1-4; D gene ambiguous. The V gene lost 2 bases and the J gene lost 4 bases, with 9 bases spanning the gap. This CDR3 has 14 amino acids. In germline, CDR1 is SGHRS, CDR2 YFSETQ. The CDR3 nucleotides read TGCGCCAGCAGCTTTGGAGGAGGTAATGAAAAACTGTTTTTT. Protein: CASSFGGGNEKLFF.

The chain is built from TRBV9 and TRBJ2-2; D call uncertain. V was cut by 3 bases and J by 7 bases, with 19 bases left in between. CDR1 and CDR2 (germline): SGDLS, YYNGEE. The CDR3 loop spans 16 amino acids. The CDR3 DNA is TGTGCCAGCAGCGCAATGAGTGCAGGTCCGATCGGGGAGCTGTTTTTT. It translates to CASSAMSAGPIGELFF.

The rearrangement links TRBV5-4 to TRBJ2-1; 10 bases align to TRBD1. The CDR3 has 15 amino acids. Losses at the gene ends were 4 bases for V and 7 bases for J; bases not matched to a gene: 8. The germline CDR1 and CDR2 sequences are SGHNT and YYREEE (reference sequence). The CDR3 loop reads CASSAGTGVLNEQFF. The CDR3, as DNA: TGTGCCAGCAGCGCCGGGACAGGGGTTTTAAATGAGCAGTTCTTC.

This clone appeared a single time. The V gene is TRBV6-5, the J gene TRBJ2-3; unclear D gene. The CDR3 is 12 amino acids. Germline values: CDR1 MNHEY, CDR2 SVGAGI. V was clipped by 4 bases and J by 1 base, with 3 bases between them. CDR3 loop: CASSSGTDTQYF. The CDR3, as DNA: TGTGCCAGCAGTTCTGGCACAGATACGCAGTATTTT.

The chain employs TRBV5-1 and TRBJ1-6; the D is unclear. The V gene lost 2 bases and the J gene lost 6 bases, with 18 bases spanning the gap. CDR1 and CDR2 (germline): SGHRS, YFSETQ. The CDR3 is made up of 17 amino acids. CDR3 nucleotides: TGCGCCAGCAGCTTTTCCGCCACGGGTGCCGCTAATTCACCCCTCCACTTT. It translates to CASSFSATGAANSPLHF. The full variable domain, its missing parts supplied by reference TRBV5-1 and TRBJ1-6, is KAGVTQTPRYLIKTRGQQVTLSCSPISGHRSVSWYQQTPGQGLQFLFEYFSETQRNKGNFPGRFSGRQFSNSRSEMNVSTLELGDSALYLCASSFSATGAANSPLHFGNGTRLTVT.

The rearrangement uses TRBV5-6 and TRBJ2-5, with 10 bases that match TRBD2. Trimming removed 0 bases from V and 5 bases from J; junction bases left unmatched: 4. Per germline, CDR1 SGHDT and CDR2 YYEEEE. This CDR3 comprises 15 residues. CDR3 sequence reads: CASSLGAGGPETQYF. Written as DNA, the CDR3 is TGTGCCAGCAGCTTGGGAGCGGGAGGGCCGGAGACCCAGTACTTC.

This chain uses TRBV28 with TRBJ1-6, with D unclear. The germline CDR1 and CDR2 sequences are MDHEN and SYDVKM. The CDR3 is 17 amino acids. V was pared by 6 bases and J by 0 bases, with 15 bases between. As DNA, the CDR3 is TGTGCCAGCAGCCTTACCGGTATGAGCTCCTATAATTCACCCCTCCACTTT. Translating it yields CASSLTGMSSYNSPLHF.

In nucleotides, the CDR3 is TGTGCCAGCTCACCGCTAGCGAACACCGGGGAGCTGTTTTTT. Translation: CASSPLANTGELFF. This chain connects TRBV18 to TRBJ2-2; D call uncertain. V shed 3 bases and J shed 0 bases, with 5 bases lying between them. The CDR3 extends over 14 amino acids. CDR1 and CDR2 (germline): KGHSH, LQKENI. Using reference TRBV18 and TRBJ2-2 for the parts outside the CDR3, the full variable domain is NAGVMQNPRHLVRRRGQEARLRCSPMKGHSHVYWYRQLPEEGLKFMVYLQKENIIDESGMPKERFSAEFPKEGPSILRIQQVVRGDSAAYFCASSPLANTGELFFGEGSRLTVL.

V gene TRBV7-3 combines with J gene TRBJ1-2; D is undetermined. This CDR3 region has 13 residues. V shed 5 bases and J shed 8 bases, with 15 bases lying between them. Germline CDR1 reads SGHTA; CDR2 reads FQGTGA. The CDR3 DNA follows: TGTGCCAGCAGCCCCGGGGAAGGGTACGGCTACACCTTC. Translation: CASSPGEGYGYTF.

This chain links TRBV10-3 with TRBJ2-7; unclear D gene. The CDR3 contains 14 residues. Per the germline V gene, CDR1 is ENHRY and CDR2 is SYGVKD. V was shortened by 3 bases and J by 3 bases, with 12 bases between the two germline ends. CDR3 region: CAISDFGGNYEQYF. CDR3 sequence (DNA): TGTGCCATCAGTGATTTCGGCGGAAACTACGAGCAGTACTTC.

A word on this clone: Other nucleotide sequences from this sample produce the same CDR3. The chain has TRBV28 and TRBJ2-7; D gene ambiguous. The CDR3 consists of 11 residues. With 6 bases removed from V and 3 bases from J, the gap between germline ends came to 6 bases. CDR1 is MDHEN, CDR2 SYDVKM, per germline. The CDR3 is CASSGYYEQYF. CDR3 sequence (DNA): TGTGCCAGCAGCGGGTACTACGAGCAGTACTTC.

The genes are TRBV4-3 and TRBJ1-1; D is unclear. The length of the CDR3 is 14 residues. Germline CDR1 LGHNA, CDR2 YSLEER. V shed 4 bases and J shed 5 bases, with 14 bases lying between them. CDR3 residues: CASSPQGVTTEAFF. CDR3 DNA: TGCGCCAGCAGCCCCCAAGGAGTGACGACTGAAGCTTTCTTT.

This chain joins TRBV7-3 and TRBJ2-2; D perhaps matches TRBD2 (6 bases). V lost 5 bases, J lost 1 base, and 14 bases lay in between. The CDR3 spans 16 residues. CDR1 SGHTA and CDR2 FQGTGA come from the germline V gene. The DNA of the CDR3 is TGTGCCAGCAGCCCAGCCAGCGGGTTGAACACCGGGGAGCTGTTTTTT. Its translation: CASSPASGLNTGELFF.

CDR3 nucleotides: TGTGCCAGCAGCCGTAGCGCGGGAAATGAGCAGTTCTTC. Translation gives CASSRSAGNEQFF. The chain couples TRBV9 to TRBJ2-1, with D possibly being TRBD2 (6 bases). The CDR3 length is 13 residues. Germline loops: CDR1 SGDLS, CDR2 YYNGEE. V was clipped by 4 bases and J by 7 bases, with 12 bases between them.

The V call is TRBV5-4, the J call TRBJ1-1; 7 bases map to TRBD1. This CDR3 is 13 amino acids long. Germline-derived CDR1 and CDR2 are SGHNT and YYREEE (reference sequence). Germline trimming cut 2 bases from V and 5 bases from J; bases unmatched to any gene: 3. CDR3 sequence: CASSFDRVTEAFF. CDR3 nucleotide sequence: TGTGCCAGCAGCTTCGACAGGGTAACTGAAGCTTTCTTT.

This clone was seen only once. This chain joins TRBV30 and TRBJ2-3, with TRBD2 as a possible D gene (5 bases). V lost 5 bases and J 0 bases, leaving 15 bases between the germline ends. Germline loops: CDR1 GTSNPN, CDR2 SVGIG (reference sequence). The CDR3 is 15 residues long. The CDR3 nucleotides are TGTGCCTGGGTTACGAGGGCGCAAAGCACAGATACGCAGTATTTT. As protein: CAWVTRAQSTDTQYF.

The chain has TRBV27 and TRBJ1-2, with D possibly being TRBD1 (5 bases). Germline-derived CDR1 and CDR2 are MNHEY and SMNVEV (reference sequence). The CDR3 runs 14 residues. Trimming removed 6 bases from V and 2 bases from J, with 13 bases in between. CDR3 residues: CASRLGGTNYGYTF. The CDR3 bases are TGTGCCAGCAGATTGGGGGGGACCAACTATGGCTACACCTTC.

The J gene is TRBJ2-7, the V gene TRBV11-2, with TRBD2 matching over 8 bases. This CDR3 has 14 residues. CDR1 is SGHAT, CDR2 FQNNGV, per germline. The V gene end was trimmed by 1 base and the J gene end by 3 bases; junction bases not matched to a gene: 2. The CDR3, as DNA: TGTGCCAGCAGCTTAGGCGGGGGGAGCTACGAGCAGTACTTC. Translating it yields CASSLGGGSYEQYF. The full variable domain, with the rest looked up from reference TRBV11-2 and TRBJ2-7, is EAGVAQSPRYKIIEKRQSVAFWCNPISGHATLYWYQQILGQGPKLLIQFQNNGVVDDSQLPKDRFSAERLKGVDSTLKIQPAKLEDSAVYLCASSLGGGSYEQYFGPGTRLTVT.

The genes are TRBV30 and TRBJ2-5; no clear D. The CDR3 covers 12 residues. Germline V gives CDR1 GTSNPN, CDR2 SVGIG (reference sequence). V was pared by 1 base and J by 4 bases, with 7 bases between. The CDR3: CAWSALIETQYF. CDR3 sequence (DNA): TGTGCCTGGAGTGCCCTTATAGAGACCCAGTACTTC. The full variable domain, with the rest looked up from reference TRBV30 and TRBJ2-5, is SQTIHQWPATLVQPVGSPLSLECTVEGTSNPNLYWYRQAAGRGLQLLFYSVGIGQISSEVPQNLSASRPQDRQFILSSKKLLLSDSGFYLCAWSALIETQYFGPGTRLLVL.

The chain joins TRBV30 to TRBJ2-1; D gene ambiguous. This CDR3 contains 15 residues. V lost 2 bases to trimming and J lost 0 bases, with 11 bases between them. Germline-derived CDR1 and CDR2 are GTSNPN and SVGIG (reference sequence). In DNA, the CDR3 is TGTGCCTGGAGTCCGGCGGTGAGCTCCTACAATGAGCAGTTCTTC. As protein: CAWSPAVSSYNEQFF. The full variable domain, in which reference TRBV30 and TRBJ2-1 provide the parts outside the CDR3, is SQTIHQWPATLVQPVGSPLSLECTVEGTSNPNLYWYRQAAGRGLQLLFYSVGIGQISSEVPQNLSASRPQDRQFILSSKKLLLSDSGFYLCAWSPAVSSYNEQFFGPGTRLTVL.

The chain is built from TRBV30 and TRBJ2-7; no reliable D call. The CDR3 contains 13 residues. V lost 3 bases and J 3 bases, leaving 12 bases between the germline ends. Germline CDR1 and CDR2: GTSNPN and SVGIG (reference sequence). CDR3 bases: TGTGCCTGGAGGAGACTGATGCACTACGAGCAGTACTTC. Translated, it gives CAWRRLMHYEQYF.

The rearrangement links TRBV29-1 to TRBJ2-1; the D gene is possibly TRBD2 (6 bases). There are 13 residues in the CDR3. The V end was cut by 6 bases, the J end by 7 bases, with 16 bases between. In germline, CDR1 is SQVTM, CDR2 ANQGSEA. The CDR3 region is CSVGSLAPNEQFF. The CDR3 DNA reads as TGCAGCGTCGGGAGTCTAGCGCCAAATGAGCAGTTCTTC.

The CDR3 nucleotides read TGTGCCAGCAGTCTAGCGGGAGGGCCGCTTGCGAGCTCCTACAATGAGCAGTTCTTC. Amino acids: CASSLAGGPLASSYNEQFF. The genes are TRBV9 and TRBJ2-1, with 12 bases aligning to TRBD2. Per germline, CDR1 SGDLS and CDR2 YYNGEE. V dropped 5 bases and J dropped 0; count of bases not matched to a gene: 12. The CDR3 runs 19 residues. The variable domain in full, with the rest retrieved from reference TRBV9 and TRBJ2-1, is DSGVTQTPKHLITATGQRVTLRCSPRSGDLSVYWYQQSLDQGLQFLIQYYNGEERAKGNILERFSAQQFPDLHSELNLSSLELGDSALYFCASSLAGGPLASSYNEQFFGPGTRLTVL.

The V call is TRBV19, the J call TRBJ2-7, with TRBD1 matching over 8 bases. The CDR3 contains 16 residues. Trimming cost V 2 bases and J 4 bases; bases outside gene matches: 10. Germline V gene lookup returns CDR1 LNHDA and CDR2 SQIVND (reference sequence). The CDR3 DNA sequence: TGTGCCAGTAGTATATACGGGACAGGATATCAATACGAGCAGTACTTC. Its protein product is CASSIYGTGYQYEQYF.

The V gene is TRBV7-6, the J gene TRBJ2-1; TRBD1 matches 7 bases. The germline V gene has CDR1 SGHVS and CDR2 FNYEAQ. CDR3 length: 15 residues. Losses at the gene ends were 1 base for V and 6 bases for J; bases not matched to a gene: 6. CDR3 nucleotide sequence: TGTGCCAGCAGCTTAGTACAGGGGTTTAGCAATGAGCAGTTCTTC. This encodes CASSLVQGFSNEQFF.